The 22 T cell receptor beta chains given below trace back to one sample, sequenced in a study of T cells in localized non-small cell lung cancer. Method: immunoSEQ multiplex PCR; TCRdb's copy keeps in-frame clones and lacks some. Of approximately 31,000 clones in the sample, approximately 90% were seen once. The sequences come from peripheral blood mononuclear cells, collected before any cancer treatment. All receptors come from a man between 35 and 75 years old with stage III lung adenocarcinoma.

The gene calls are TRBV11-2 and TRBJ1-3, with D unresolved. The CDR3 is 14 amino acids. Germline V gives CDR1 SGHAT, CDR2 FQNNGV. V was cut by 4 bases and J by 3 bases, with 10 bases left in between. The CDR3 protein is CASSSLDGGNTIYF. CDR3 nucleotide sequence: TGTGCCAGCAGCTCCCTGGACGGTGGAAACACCATATATTTT.

This chain's CDR3 is CASSLGQGAIRQETQYF. The CDR3 DNA reads TGTGCCAGCAGCTTGGGACAGGGGGCGATTCGGCAAGAGACCCAGTACTTC. The V call is TRBV5-8, the J call TRBJ2-5; 10 bases line up with TRBD1. Trimming removed 0 bases from V and 2 bases from J; junction bases left unmatched: 7. This CDR3 spans 17 amino acids. CDR1 is SGHTS and CDR2 is YDEGEE in the germline V gene.

V is TRBV11-2 and J is TRBJ1-1; TRBD1 matches at 10 bases. CDR3 length: 15 residues. The V and J ends lost 5 bases and 5 bases, in that order; junction bases with no gene match: 8. CDR1 is SGHAT, CDR2 FQNNGV, per germline. The CDR3 reads CASSAGQGGLTEAFF. CDR3 sequence (DNA): TGTGCCAGCAGCGCCGGACAGGGGGGTTTAACTGAAGCTTTCTTT.

The chain couples TRBV14 to TRBJ2-5, with D perhaps matching TRBD1 (5 bases). The germline V and J ends were trimmed by 4 bases and 0 bases, with 9 bases remaining between them. CDR1 and CDR2 (germline): SGHDN, FVKESK. The CDR3 contains 14 residues. The CDR3 bases are TGTGCCAGCAGCCGCAACAGGAACCAAGAGACCCAGTACTTC. It encodes CASSRNRNQETQYF.

This clone has more than one count but fewer than ten. The CDR3 sequence is CASSVVGSGTKETQYF. In DNA form, the CDR3 reads TGTGCCAGCAGCGTAGTGGGTAGCGGGACCAAAGAGACCCAGTACTTC. The chain has TRBV9 and TRBJ2-5, with 8 bases lining up with TRBD2. The germline CDR1 and CDR2 sequences are SGDLS and YYNGEE. V was pared by 0 bases and J by 3 bases, with 7 bases of the junction left unmatched. CDR3 length: 16 residues.

This chain links TRBV5-6 with TRBJ1-5; no reliable D call. The CDR3 has 13 amino acids. Trimming pared 0 bases from V and 6 bases from J, leaving 7 bases between. Germline V gene lookup returns CDR1 SGHDT and CDR2 YYEEEE. The CDR3: CASSLEYAQPQHF. The CDR3 DNA sequence: TGTGCCAGCAGCTTGGAATATGCTCAGCCCCAGCATTTT.

This rearrangement joins TRBV7-2 to TRBJ2-3, with TRBD2 matching 7 bases. Germline CDR1 SGHTA, CDR2 FQGNSA. The V and J ends lost 4 bases and 6 bases, in that order; junction bases with no gene match: 7. The CDR3 is 14 amino acids. This CDR3 reads CASSYAGVVDTQYF. The CDR3 DNA reads TGTGCCAGCAGCTACGCGGGGGTTGTGGATACGCAGTATTTT.

The CDR3 region has the DNA TGTGCCAGCAGCCCCACGGGACAGAGAAACATTCAGTACTTC. Translating gives CASSPTGQRNIQYF. The chain employs TRBV7-2 and TRBJ2-4, with 7 bases aligning to TRBD1. Looked up from germline, CDR1 is SGHTA and CDR2 is FQGNSA. J lost 6 bases, V lost 5 bases, and 7 bases had no gene match. The CDR3 totals 14 residues.

This clone was observed once. This chain links TRBV2 with TRBJ1-5; 9 positions match TRBD1. J lost 6 bases, V lost 8 bases, and 11 bases had no gene match. The length of the CDR3 is 15 residues. CDR1 and CDR2 from the germline V gene are SNHLY and FYNNEI. CDR3 sequence reads: CASSKRGQGGQPQHF. The CDR3 coding sequence is TGTGCCAGCTCCAAAAGGGGACAGGGAGGTCAGCCCCAGCATTTT. Supplemented by reference TRBV2 and TRBJ1-5, the full variable domain reads EPEVTQTPSHQVTQMGQEVILRCVPISNHLYFYWYRQILGQKVEFLVSFYNNEISEKSEIFDDQFSVERPDGSNFTLKIRSTKLEDSAMYFCASSKRGQGGQPQHFGDGTRLSIL.

This sequence joins TRBV15 and TRBJ2-2; D is undetermined. The CDR3 has 11 amino acids. CDR1 and CDR2 (germline): LNHNV, YYDKDF (reference sequence). V was pared by 6 bases and J by 4 bases, with 3 bases between. This chain's CDR3 is CATRLTGELFF. CDR3 coding DNA: TGTGCCACCAGACTCACCGGGGAGCTGTTTTTT. The full variable domain, rest sourced from reference TRBV15 and TRBJ2-2, is DAMVIQNPRYQVTQFGKPVTLSCSQTLNHNVMYWYQQKSSQAPKLLFHYYDKDFNNEADTPDNFQSRRPNTSFCFLDIRSPGLGDTAMYLCATRLTGELFFGEGSRLTVL.

The chain carries TRBV7-2 and TRBJ2-3, with TRBD2 matching 7 bases. Germline values: CDR1 SGHTA, CDR2 FQGNSA. The CDR3 length is 15 residues. V shed 3 bases and J 1 base; nucleotides not matched to a gene: 4. The CDR3 sequence: CASSLGGVRTDTQYF. CDR3 in DNA: TGTGCCAGCAGCTTGGGGGGGGTGCGCACAGATACGCAGTATTTT.

The gene calls are TRBV15 and TRBJ2-7; the match to TRBD1 covers 11 bases. The CDR3 runs to 14 residues. J lost 9 bases, V lost 5 bases, and 9 bases had no gene match. Germline V gene lookup returns CDR1 LNHNV and CDR2 YYDKDF (reference sequence). The CDR3 DNA is TGTGCCACCAGCGTCCGGGACAGGGGGTATGTGCAGTACTTC. Its translation: CATSVRDRGYVQYF.

The CDR3 loop reads CASSLGQGYTEAFF. The CDR3 region has the DNA TGCGCCAGCAGCTTGGGACAGGGATACACTGAAGCTTTCTTT. The chain recombines TRBV5-1 with TRBJ1-1; 7 positions agree with TRBD1. Germline V gives CDR1 SGHRS, CDR2 YFSETQ. The CDR3 sequence is 14 residues long. Trimming cost V 0 bases and J 3 bases; bases outside gene matches: 2.

The V call is TRBV28, the J call TRBJ1-2; 7 bases line up with TRBD1. Germline CDR1 and CDR2: MDHEN and SYDVKM. This CDR3 has 14 residues. Trimming removed 6 bases from V and 5 bases from J; junction bases left unmatched: 9. As DNA, the CDR3 is TGTGCCAGCAGCTTGTACAGGGGACGATATGGCTACACCTTC. Protein: CASSLYRGRYGYTF.

CDR3 residues: CASSMGGLSGNTIYF. The CDR3 DNA sequence: TGTGCCAGCAGCATGGGGGGTCTCTCTGGAAACACCATATATTTT. The genes are TRBV5-4 and TRBJ1-3; tentatively, D is TRBD1 (5 bases). Germline V gene lookup returns CDR1 SGHNT and CDR2 YYREEE (reference sequence). Trimming took 4 bases from V and 0 from J, leaving 11 bases between them. The CDR3 covers 15 residues.

The J gene is TRBJ2-5, the V gene TRBV25-1; TRBD2 aligns across 8 bases. The V gene's germline CDR1 is MGHDK and CDR2 SYGVNS. J was trimmed by 4 bases and V by 4 bases; bases with no gene match: 5. The CDR3 sequence is 14 residues long. CDR3 sequence (DNA): TGTGCCAGCAGTGCGACTAGCGCTGGAGAGACCCAGTACTTC. Residues: CASSATSAGETQYF.

The rearrangement uses TRBV4-1 and TRBJ1-2, with D possibly TRBD1 on 5 matching bases. Germline V gene data show CDR1 as MGHRA and CDR2 as YSYEKL. The V end was cut by 4 bases, the J end by 1 base, with 13 bases between. The CDR3 is 15 residues long. The CDR3 DNA reads as TGCGCCAGCAGCCGCGACAGTTACTTTAACTATGGCTACACCTTC. Amino acids: CASSRDSYFNYGYTF.

The rearrangement links TRBV2 to TRBJ2-4, with D possibly being TRBD1 (6 bases). V lost 5 bases to trimming and J lost 1 base, with 18 bases between them. This CDR3 is 17 amino acids long. Germline CDR1 SNHLY, CDR2 FYNNEI. The chain's CDR3 is CASSQSQGLQAKNIQYF. The CDR3 coding sequence is TGTGCCAGCAGTCAATCACAGGGCCTACAGGCCAAAAACATTCAGTACTTC.

This chain uses TRBV11-3 with TRBJ2-2; the D gene is possibly TRBD1 (5 bases). CDR3 size: 17 residues. V lost 4 bases and J lost 0, with 15 bases in between. Germline CDR1 SGHNT, CDR2 YENEEA. The CDR3 bases are TGTGCCAGCAGCTCCCAGCTAGGGGTAGCGAACACCGGGGAGCTGTTTTTT. Amino acids: CASSSQLGVANTGELFF.

This clone is a singleton in its sample. The chain has TRBV27 and TRBJ2-5, with D uncertain. Germline V gene lookup returns CDR1 MNHEY and CDR2 SMNVEV (reference sequence). Trimming removed 4 bases from V and 6 bases from J, with 21 bases in between. The length of the CDR3 is 16 residues. The CDR3 region is CASSSTPLNSPQTQYF. In nucleotides, the CDR3 is TGTGCCAGCAGTTCGACCCCACTCAATAGCCCGCAGACCCAGTACTTC.

The chain links TRBV9 to TRBJ1-4, with D possibly matching TRBD1 (5 bases). CDR3 length: 14 residues. The V end lost 4 bases, the J end lost 4 bases, and 11 bases lay between the germline ends. Germline CDR1 reads SGDLS; CDR2 reads YYNGEE. CDR3 DNA: TGTGCCAGCAGCAGGCAGGGTGGTAATGAAAAACTGTTTTTT. This codes for CASSRQGGNEKLFF. The whole variable domain, filled in from reference TRBV9 and TRBJ1-4, reads DSGVTQTPKHLITATGQRVTLRCSPRSGDLSVYWYQQSLDQGLQFLIQYYNGEERAKGNILERFSAQQFPDLHSELNLSSLELGDSALYFCASSRQGGNEKLFFGSGTQLSVL.

V is TRBV5-1 and J is TRBJ2-5, with 8 bases aligning to TRBD2. Germline values: CDR1 SGHRS, CDR2 YFSETQ. Unmatched junction bases numbered 8, after V lost 5 bases and J lost 5 bases. The CDR3 spans 14 residues. The CDR3: CASRSTGGPETQYF. The CDR3, as DNA: TGCGCCAGCAGGTCAACGGGGGGGCCGGAGACCCAGTACTTC.